These 9 T cell receptor beta chains came from one sample sequenced in a study of Graves' ophthalmopathy and Graves' hyperthyroidism. RNA transcripts yielded amplified TCR beta CDR3 regions. The workflow started with a first-round RT-PCR run with HTBI primers and then moved on to a second-round multiplex PCR. Using its own MiXCR run on the multiplex PCR reads, TCRdb lists one record per CDR3 protein. Altogether some 1.1 million distinct CDR3 sequences are present, about 36% being singletons, with the ten largest covering more than 9.5%. The sample comprised peripheral blood or thyroid tissue (not recorded which). The receptors were gathered from an adult man with Graves' hyperthyroidism.

This clonotype was found a few times. The J gene is TRBJ2-5, the V gene TRBV29-1; 11 positions agree with TRBD2. The germline V gene has CDR1 SQVTM and CDR2 ANQGSEA. This CDR3 is 14 amino acids long. Losses at the gene ends were 7 bases for V and 3 bases for J; bases not matched to a gene: 7. The CDR3 DNA reads as TGCAGCGGCATAGCGGGGGGGCGCAAAGAGACCCAGTACTTC. The encoded protein is CSGIAGGRKETQYF.

The chain joins TRBV20-1 to TRBJ1-5, with 7 nucleotides matching TRBD1. Unmatched junction bases numbered 9, after V lost 0 bases and J lost 4 bases. The CDR3 length is 16 residues. CDR1 is DFQATT, CDR2 SNEGSKA, per germline (reference sequence). The CDR3 here is CSARDLYRGRNQPQHF. The CDR3 DNA reads TGCAGTGCTAGAGATCTCTACAGGGGCAGGAATCAGCCCCAGCATTTT.

This clonotype has at least ten counts. J is TRBJ2-5 and V is TRBV15; D remains unclear. Germline V gene data show CDR1 as LNHNV and CDR2 as YYDKDF (reference sequence). The V end lost 1 base, the J end lost 5 bases, and 8 bases lay between the germline ends. CDR3 length: 13 amino acids. The CDR3 nucleotides are TGTGCCACCAGCAGAGGATTTGGGGAGACCCAGTACTTC. Translated: CATSRGFGETQYF.

About this clonotype itself: This may be a read error, as it is one base from a much larger clone. The chain has TRBV7-2 and TRBJ1-4; D remains unclear. The V end was cut by 4 bases, the J end by 7 bases, with 10 bases between. CDR1 and CDR2 from the germline V gene are SGHTA and FQGNSA. This CDR3 comprises 13 residues. CDR3 bases: TGTGCCAGCAGCTCGACTTTCGCTGAAAAACTGTTTTTT. Amino acid sequence: CASSSTFAEKLFF.

A few counts support this clonotype. J is TRBJ1-5 and V is TRBV15; D remains unclear. The CDR3 is made up of 12 amino acids. Deletions cut 1 base from V and 11 bases from J, with 9 bases between. Germline V gives CDR1 LNHNV, CDR2 YYDKDF (reference sequence). The DNA of the CDR3 is TGTGCCACCAGCAGAGGGGAAAAGTCCCAGCATTTT. Protein product: CATSRGEKSQHF.

J is TRBJ1-4 and V is TRBV11-1; D is undetermined. This CDR3 is 13 amino acids long. The V end lost 5 bases, the J end lost 7 bases, and 11 bases lay between the germline ends. Germline V gene data show CDR1 as SGHAT and CDR2 as FQDESV (reference sequence). The CDR3 DNA sequence: TGTGCCAGCAGCGTTATGCTTGGTGAAAAACTGTTTTTT. This encodes CASSVMLGEKLFF.

This clonotype was seen a single time. One junction end disagrees with the germline gene, perhaps due to a read error. The rearrangement uses TRBV7-6 and TRBJ2-7; TRBD2 might be the D (6 bases). CDR1 and CDR2 (germline): SGHVS, FNYEAQ. The CDR3 runs to 14 residues. The CDR3 reads CASGLPGETYEQYF. In DNA form, the CDR3 reads TGTGCCAGCGGCTTACCGGGGGAGACCTACGAGCAGTACTTC.

This clonotype was counted only a few times. The V and J genes are TRBV9 and TRBJ1-3; no definite D call. Trimming took 1 base from V and 0 from J, leaving 11 bases between them. Germline assignment: CDR1 SGDLS and CDR2 YYNGEE. This CDR3 spans 16 amino acids. The CDR3 loop reads CASSVSVGSSGNTIYF. Here the CDR3 DNA reads TGTGCCAGCAGCGTATCGGTGGGGAGCTCTGGAAACACCATATATTTT.

In this sample, this clonotype turned up many times. The chain combines TRBV2 with TRBJ2-5; possible D gene TRBD2, 6 bases. V was trimmed by 4 bases and J by 0 bases, leaving 9 bases between them. Germline V gene lookup returns CDR1 SNHLY and CDR2 FYNNEI. The CDR3 runs 14 residues. CDR3 protein: CASSGGAYQETQYF. As DNA, the CDR3 is TGTGCCAGCAGTGGCGGGGCGTACCAAGAGACCCAGTACTTC.